This T cell receptor beta chain appears in the sequencing data of a study of cytomegalovirus exposure and HLA in healthy donors. Study-wide results and caveats: Investigators reported approximately 150 TCR beta chains as tied to cytomegalovirus. Further analysis was carried out later, and it showed several of the most significant clusters appearing linked to common viral pathogens.

Amplification used 60 Vbeta primers and 13 Jbeta primers. Produced via immunoSEQ multiplex PCR; TCRdb's table is partial and in-frame only. The table has 100,000 to 150,000 clones, 77% seen once; the top ten hold about 4.3%. The CDR3 loop spans 15 amino acids. Per the germline V gene, CDR1 is SEHNR and CDR2 is FQNEAQ (reference sequence). V shed 2 bases, J shed 3 bases, and the junction held 5 bases outside the gene matches. Points on this clone: Its antigen is not known.

The chain has TRBV7-9 and TRBJ2-7; 9 bases are a match to TRBD1. This clonotype originated in a male donor in good health and CMV-seropositive. The sample taken for sequencing was PBMCs. The CDR3 DNA reads TGTGCCAGCAGCTTACCCACAGGGGGCTTCTACGAGCAGTACTTC. Translation gives CASSLPTGGFYEQYF.